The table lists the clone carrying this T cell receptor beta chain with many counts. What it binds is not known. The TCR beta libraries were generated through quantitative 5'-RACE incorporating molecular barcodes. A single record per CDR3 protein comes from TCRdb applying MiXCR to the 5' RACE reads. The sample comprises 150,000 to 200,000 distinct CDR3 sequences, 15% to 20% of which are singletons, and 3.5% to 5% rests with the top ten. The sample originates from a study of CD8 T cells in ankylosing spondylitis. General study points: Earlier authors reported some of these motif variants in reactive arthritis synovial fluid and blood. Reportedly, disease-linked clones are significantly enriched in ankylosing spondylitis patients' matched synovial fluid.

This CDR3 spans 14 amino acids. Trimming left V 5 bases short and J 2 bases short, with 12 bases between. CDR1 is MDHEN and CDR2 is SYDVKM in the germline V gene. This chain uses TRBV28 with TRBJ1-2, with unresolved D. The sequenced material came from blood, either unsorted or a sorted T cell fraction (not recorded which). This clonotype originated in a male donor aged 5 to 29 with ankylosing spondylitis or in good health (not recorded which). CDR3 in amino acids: CASSTHDQNYGYTF. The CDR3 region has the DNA TGTGCCAGCAGTACTCACGACCAGAACTATGGCTACACCTTC.